This section outlines one TCR beta chain sequence together with its context. The germline CDR1 and CDR2 sequences are LGHDT and YNNKEL (reference sequence). This CDR3 region has 14 residues. The V end was cut by 7 bases, the J end by 1 base, with 13 bases between. These data are taken from a study of blood T cell repertoires in COVID-19. Original handling: By means of reference gene primer amplification, nucleated cell counts were estimated. Generated by immunoSEQ multiplex PCR, the TCRdb table keeps only in-frame clones and is missing some. V, J and clone size derive from that table, while D and trimming were established from the DNA sequence. The table has 180,000 or so clones, approximately 89% seen once.

The sequencing input was PBMCs or T cells enriched from blood (not recorded which). This clonotype was obtained from a woman between 40 and 55 years old with acute COVID-19. The rearrangement joins TRBV3-1 (or the pseudogene TRBV3-2) to TRBJ1-1; D is possibly TRBD1 (6 bases). CDR3 nucleotides: TGTGCCAGCAAACAACTACAGGGGAACACTGAAGCTTTCTTT. It codes for CASKQLQGNTEAFF.